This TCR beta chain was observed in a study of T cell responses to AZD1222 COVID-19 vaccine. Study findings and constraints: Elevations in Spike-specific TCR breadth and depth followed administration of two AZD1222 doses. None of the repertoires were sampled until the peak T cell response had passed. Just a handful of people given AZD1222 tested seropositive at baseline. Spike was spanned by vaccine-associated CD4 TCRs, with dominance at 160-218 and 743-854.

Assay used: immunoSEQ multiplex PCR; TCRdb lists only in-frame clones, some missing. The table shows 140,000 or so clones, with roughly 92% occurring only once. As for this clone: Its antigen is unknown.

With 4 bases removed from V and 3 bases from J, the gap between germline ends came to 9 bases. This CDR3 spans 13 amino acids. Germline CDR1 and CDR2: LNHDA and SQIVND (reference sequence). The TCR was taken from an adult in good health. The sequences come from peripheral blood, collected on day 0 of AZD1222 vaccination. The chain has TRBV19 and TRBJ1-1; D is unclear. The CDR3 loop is CASSTRRDTEAFF. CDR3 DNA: TGTGCCAGTAGTACTCGACGAGACACTGAAGCTTTCTTT. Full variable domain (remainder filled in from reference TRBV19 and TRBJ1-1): DGGITQSPKYLFRKEGQNVTLSCEQNLNHDAMYWYRQDPGQGLRLIYYSQIVNDFQKGDIAEGYSVSREKKESFPLTVTSAQKNPTAFYLCASSTRRDTEAFFGQGTRLTVV.